This is a list of T cell receptor beta chains from one sample in a study of blood T cells in healthy people across ages. TCRdb re-derived calls from the 5' RACE reads in MiXCR, one entry per CDR3 protein. The sample consists of more than 700,000 distinct CDR3 sequences, approximately 53% of them appearing once. Sequencing was done on a sample of blood. Every receptor here comes from a man older than 75 in good health. Both conserved end residues are part of each CDR3.

V gene: TRBV29-1
CDR3 protein: CSVDMGGYDEQYF

V gene: TRBV7-9
CDR3 protein: CASAGSGDGYTF

V gene: TRBV2
CDR3 protein: CASSEAGVTDTQYF

V gene: TRBV7-8
CDR3 protein: CASSLDFTGFTEAFF

V gene: TRBV6-1
CDR3 protein: CASTVGRLTEAFF

V gene: TRBV2
CDR3 protein: CASSNDRVEHRYAYF

V gene: TRBV29-1
CDR3 protein: CSEPGEGAVHNYGYTF

V gene: TRBV6-1
CDR3 protein: CASSALTSATSTDTQYF

V gene: TRBV5-1
CDR3 protein: CASSLADSRGEKLFF

V gene: TRBV18
CDR3 protein: CASSRSGGQGFVYEQYF

V gene: TRBV2
CDR3 protein: CASSEHPTSGRTYEQYF

V gene: TRBV4-2
CDR3 protein: CASSQEEGDSTGELFF

V gene: TRBV2
CDR3 protein: CASSETHYEQYF

V gene: TRBV5-5
CDR3 protein: CASSLASALSYNEQFF

V gene: TRBV24-1
CDR3 protein: CATSDSPVAGTYNEQFF

V gene: TRBV4-1
CDR3 protein: CASSRLGQGGTEAFF

V gene: TRBV27
CDR3 protein: CASSPPGLGSYEQYF

V gene: TRBV18
CDR3 protein: CASSPHPGYSYEQYF

V gene: TRBV27
CDR3 protein: CASSGALAKNIQYF

V gene: TRBV11-2
CDR3 protein: CASSLFIQGNTEAFF

V gene: TRBV14
CDR3 protein: CASSQDGTYQLETQYF

V gene: TRBV7-2
CDR3 protein: CASSFPGVETQYF

V gene: TRBV3-1
CDR3 protein: CASSQDGQTHGYTF

V gene: TRBV7-2
CDR3 protein: CASSGDVYQPQHF

V gene: TRBV5-1
CDR3 protein: CASSLLTSGRNGYEQFF

V gene: TRBV10-3
CDR3 protein: CAISETGTLGSYNEQFF

V gene: TRBV18
CDR3 protein: CASSPAPGAKNIQYF

V gene: TRBV12-3/TRBV12-4
CDR3 protein: CASRIAGLQETQYF

V gene: TRBV9
CDR3 protein: CASSPAQVSNNEQYF

V gene: TRBV5-1
CDR3 protein: CASSLEADTQYF

V gene: TRBV6-1
CDR3 protein: CASNIDRYQETQYF

V gene: TRBV6-5
CDR3 protein: CASTFRTGTSNSPLHF

V gene: TRBV7-9
CDR3 protein: CASSLAIQGQETQYF

V gene: TRBV12-3/TRBV12-4
CDR3 protein: CASSLHPASSGQPQHF

V gene: TRBV7-3
CDR3 protein: CASSLTPGGTDTQYF

V gene: TRBV27
CDR3 protein: CASSLPDTGAEAGGFLYNEQFF

V gene: TRBV25-1
CDR3 protein: CASSEWLAGSYEQYF

V gene: TRBV24-1
CDR3 protein: CATSAPDRGDTQYF

V gene: TRBV29-1
CDR3 protein: CSGLAGGETQYF

V gene: TRBV29-1
CDR3 protein: CSVEDRGTGVSYEQYF

V gene: TRBV6-5
CDR3 protein: CASSDWAGRYGYTF

V gene: TRBV20-1
CDR3 protein: CSARDTGAVNTEAFF

V gene: TRBV20-1
CDR3 protein: CSARDPPPPEGVRGGYTF

V gene: TRBV7-8
CDR3 protein: CASSSAQGETQYF

V gene: TRBV5-1
CDR3 protein: CASSWGSRINVYNEQFF

V gene: TRBV29-1
CDR3 protein: CSVERLLDTEAFF

V gene: TRBV5-1
CDR3 protein: CASSQGLAGVEYEQYF

V gene: TRBV7-9
CDR3 protein: CAVQNKGSSYEQYF

V gene: TRBV7-2
CDR3 protein: CASSLLVDTQYF

V gene: TRBV7-9
CDR3 protein: CASSLAAGLDTEAFF

V gene: TRBV11-2
CDR3 protein: CASSYLAGVPPYEQYF

V gene: TRBV7-9
CDR3 protein: CASSLDAGELFF

V gene: TRBV27
CDR3 protein: CASRETGGKTEKLFF